These 8 T cell receptor beta chains originate from one sample sequenced in a study of regulatory T cells in long-lasting Graves disease. TCR beta libraries were built with iRepertoire HTBI primers and Arm-PCR of CDR3 regions. Each CDR3 protein is one row after TCRdb ran MiXCR on the multiplex PCR reads. Altogether about 420,000 distinct CDR3 sequences are present, about a sixth being singletons, with the ten largest covering roughly 23%. Time point of the sample: newly diagnosed GD, antithyroid drugs for less than 3 months. RNA extracted from PBMCs served as the sequencing template. The same data also contributed to another study, on T cells in Graves' hyperthyroidism and ophthalmopathy.

Sequenced here: peripheral blood mononuclear cells (PBMCs), sampled at new diagnosis, from a patient treated with antithyroid drugs. Source of these receptors: a woman younger than 35 with Graves disease.

This clonotype turned up a few times. The chain joins TRBV6-1 to TRBJ2-3; D is uncertain. The CDR3 runs to 16 residues. V was cut by 5 bases and J by 0 bases, with 15 bases left in between. Germline V gene data show CDR1 as MNHNS and CDR2 as SASEGT. CDR3 sequence: CASSPGEWGSTDTQYF. The CDR3 DNA reads TGTGCCAGCAGTCCCGGAGAGTGGGGTAGCACAGATACGCAGTATTTT.

Remarks on this clonotype: This likely came from a read error, as a far larger clone is one base away. The chain has TRBV7-8 and TRBJ2-3; TRBD1 matches at 9 bases. Germline V gene data show CDR1 as SGHVS and CDR2 as FQNEAQ. With 8 bases clipped from V and 1 base from J, the junction kept 10 bases outside the gene matches. CDR3 length: 16 amino acids. The CDR3 DNA reads TGTGCCAGCGGCGCCATGGGACAGGGTGGCACAGATACGCAGTATTTT. Translation gives CASGAMGQGGTDTQYF. Combining the CDR3 with reference TRBV7-8 and TRBJ2-3 gives the whole variable domain GAGVSQSPRYKVAKRGQDVALRCDPISGHVSLFWYQQALGQGPEFLTYFQNEAQLDKSGLPSDRFFAERPEGSVSTLKIQRTQQEDSAVYLCASGAMGQGGTDTQYFGPGTRLTVL.

The J gene is TRBJ1-6, the V gene TRBV5-1; D possibly corresponds to TRBD1 (6 bases). V gave up 3 bases and J gave up 6 bases, with 13 bases separating them. The germline gives CDR1 SGHRS, CDR2 YFSETQ. The length of the CDR3 is 15 residues. The CDR3 sequence: CASSSETGGNSPLHF. The CDR3 DNA follows: TGCGCCAGCAGCTCCGAGACAGGCGGTAATTCACCCCTCCACTTT.

This clonotype was counted many times. V gene TRBV30 combines with J gene TRBJ2-7, with D unresolved. Germline CDR1 is GTSNPN and CDR2 is SVGIG (reference sequence). This CDR3 has 15 amino acids. V dropped 7 bases and J dropped 3 bases, with 22 bases sitting between them. CDR3 residues: CASFRKDRLGYEQYF. CDR3 coding DNA: TGTGCCTCGTTCAGAAAAGACCGTCTCGGCTACGAGCAGTACTTC.

A word on this clonotype: It differs at one base from a far larger clone, so likely a read error. V and J are TRBV28 and TRBJ2-1; D is possibly TRBD1 (6 bases). The V gene lost 10 bases and the J gene lost 10 bases, with 26 bases spanning the gap. Per germline, CDR1 MDHEN and CDR2 SYDVKM. The CDR3 loop spans 15 amino acids. CDR3 sequence reads: CATQGTAGLPYEQFF. As DNA, the CDR3 is TGTGCCACCCAGGGGACGGCAGGGCTACCGTACGAGCAGTTCTTC.

This clonotype showed up just a few times. V gene TRBV11-3 combines with J gene TRBJ2-1; D is possibly TRBD2 (7 bases). The CDR3 has 16 amino acids. Germline lookup yields CDR1 SGHNT and CDR2 YENEEA. The V and J ends lost 5 bases and 7 bases respectively, with 21 bases between them. The CDR3 protein is CASSPRGRGSVNEQFF. As DNA, the CDR3 is TGTGCCAGCAGCCCCCGGGGGCGCGGGAGTGTTAATGAGCAGTTCTTC.

This clonotype was seen a handful of times. A read error may explain this, as a much larger clone is one base away. The chain joins TRBV28 to TRBJ1-6, with D unclear. From germline, CDR1 is MDHEN and CDR2 SYDVKM. The CDR3 covers 13 residues. The CDR3 nucleotides read TGTGCCAGCAGGAGCAGTTATAATTCACCCCTCCGCTTT. Amino acids: CASRSSYNSPLRF.

This clonotype turned up a few times. This chain links TRBV6-5 with TRBJ2-7, with 9 bases fitting TRBD2. Germline loops: CDR1 MNHEY, CDR2 SVGAGI. The CDR3 has 20 amino acids. Trimming cost V 2 bases and J 1 base; bases outside gene matches: 18. CDR3 region: CASSYHRFPAGGLLSYEQYF. The CDR3 nucleotides are TGTGCCAGCAGTTACCACCGATTTCCAGCGGGAGGCCTGTTATCCTACGAGCAGTACTTC.